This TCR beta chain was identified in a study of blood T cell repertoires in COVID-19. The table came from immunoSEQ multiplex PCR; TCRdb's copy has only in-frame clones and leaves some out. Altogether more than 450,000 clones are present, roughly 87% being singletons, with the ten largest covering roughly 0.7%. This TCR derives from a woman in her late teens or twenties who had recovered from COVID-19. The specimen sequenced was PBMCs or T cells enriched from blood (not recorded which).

CDR3 protein: CASSLPGVGEAFF. Here the CDR3 DNA reads TGTGCCAGCAGCTTGCCGGGGGTTGGAGAAGCTTTCTTT. The J gene is TRBJ1-1, the V gene TRBV5-6, with D tentatively TRBD1 (5 bases). Germline V gives CDR1 SGHDT, CDR2 YYEEEE. V was trimmed by 1 base and J by 8 bases, leaving 12 bases between them. There are 13 residues in the CDR3. The whole variable domain, remainder taken from reference TRBV5-6 and TRBJ1-1, is DAGVTQSPTHLIKTRGQQVTLRCSPKSGHDTVSWYQQALGQGPQFIFQYYEEEERQRGNFPDRFSGHQFPNYSSELNVNALLLGDSALYLCASSLPGVGEAFFGQGTRLTVV.